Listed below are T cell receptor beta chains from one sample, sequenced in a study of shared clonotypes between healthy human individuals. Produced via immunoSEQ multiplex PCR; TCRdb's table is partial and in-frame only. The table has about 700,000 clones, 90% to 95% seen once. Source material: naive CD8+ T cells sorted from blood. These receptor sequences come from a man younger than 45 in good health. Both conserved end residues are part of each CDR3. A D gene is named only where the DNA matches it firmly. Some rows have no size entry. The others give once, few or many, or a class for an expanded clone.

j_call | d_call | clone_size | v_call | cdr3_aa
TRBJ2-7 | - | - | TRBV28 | CASTAGTTYEQYF
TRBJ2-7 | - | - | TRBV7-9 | CASSPRGTNRGYEQYF
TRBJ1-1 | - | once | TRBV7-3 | CASSLTRGNTEAFF
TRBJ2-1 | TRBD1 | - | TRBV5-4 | CASSFWTGREQFF
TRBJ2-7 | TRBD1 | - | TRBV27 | CASSLLGDSNYEQYF
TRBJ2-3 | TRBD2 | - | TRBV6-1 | CASSETTSGRTDTQYF
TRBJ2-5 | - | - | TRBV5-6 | CASSLGAAGQETQYF
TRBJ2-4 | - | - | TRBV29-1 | CSVEGGFGNIQYF
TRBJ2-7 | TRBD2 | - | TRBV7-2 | CASSLGLAGRREQYF
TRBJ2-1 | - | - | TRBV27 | CASSLVWANNEQFF
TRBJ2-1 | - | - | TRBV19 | CASTGRGLNEQFF
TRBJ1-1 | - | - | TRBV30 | CAWRDAGAGMNTEAFF
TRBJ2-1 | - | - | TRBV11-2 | CASSLGVLSFHNEQFF
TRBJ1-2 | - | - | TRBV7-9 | CAIPLRATNYGYTF
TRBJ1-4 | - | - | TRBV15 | CATSRDRREKLFF
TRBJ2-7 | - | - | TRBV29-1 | CSVISETYEQYF
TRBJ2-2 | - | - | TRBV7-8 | CASSLFTGVGELFF
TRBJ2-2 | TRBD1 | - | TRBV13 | CASSLPRDRLNTGELFF
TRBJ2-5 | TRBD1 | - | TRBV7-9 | CASSSRTGVVQETQYF
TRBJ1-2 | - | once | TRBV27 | CASSLRPLGGDYGYTF
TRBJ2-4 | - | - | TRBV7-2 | CASSLAVATEGIQYF
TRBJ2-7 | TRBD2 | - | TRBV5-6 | CASSQSLAGAFSYEQYF
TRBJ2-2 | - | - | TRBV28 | CASSLSRRNRNTGELFF
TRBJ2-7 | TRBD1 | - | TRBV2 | CANSGQGHYEQYF
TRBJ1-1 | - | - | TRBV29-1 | CSVGQAASSTEAFF
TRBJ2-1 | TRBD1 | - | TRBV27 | CASRKGARNNEQFF
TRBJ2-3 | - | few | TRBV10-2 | CASSELQGTDTQYF
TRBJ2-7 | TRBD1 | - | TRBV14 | CASSQDQGARYEQYF
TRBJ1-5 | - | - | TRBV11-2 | CASSLQGYNQPQHF
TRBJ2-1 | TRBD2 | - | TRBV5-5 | CASSLTSGSYEQFF
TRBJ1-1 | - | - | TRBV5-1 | CASSFGQTNTEAFF
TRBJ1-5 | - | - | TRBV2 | CASSKDRQINQPQHF
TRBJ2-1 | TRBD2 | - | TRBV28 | CASRLAGYNEQFF
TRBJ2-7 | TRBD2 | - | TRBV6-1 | CASSVGGSYEQYF
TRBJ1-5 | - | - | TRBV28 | CASSLYNQPQHF
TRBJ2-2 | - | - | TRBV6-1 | CASSDHSETGELFF
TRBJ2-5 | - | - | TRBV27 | CASSLPDWGQETQYF
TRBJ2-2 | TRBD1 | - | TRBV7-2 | CASSPHLGGSGELFF
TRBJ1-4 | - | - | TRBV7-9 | CASSLEGSRPEGLFF
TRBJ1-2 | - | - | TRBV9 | CASRRANYGYTF
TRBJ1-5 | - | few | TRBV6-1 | CASSESRVSGQPQHF
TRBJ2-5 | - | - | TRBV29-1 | CSSRLQETQYF
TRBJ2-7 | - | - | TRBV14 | CASSQLISYEQYF
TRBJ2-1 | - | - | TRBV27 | CASSQDLAVDNEQFF
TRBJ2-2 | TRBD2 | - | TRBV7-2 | CASSLAGASGQRDTGELFF
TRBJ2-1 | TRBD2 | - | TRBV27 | CASTRTSGSSEQFF
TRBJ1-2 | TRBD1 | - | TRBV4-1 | CASSQPTGNYGYTF
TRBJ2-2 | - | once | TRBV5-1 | CASSLFGSGTGELFF
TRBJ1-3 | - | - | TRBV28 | CASSLPRQGPISSDTIYF
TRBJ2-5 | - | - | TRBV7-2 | CASRQGPFSRAETQYF
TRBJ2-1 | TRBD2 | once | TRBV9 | CASSVGPSGRPGEQFF
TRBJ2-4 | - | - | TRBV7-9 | CASSSPDLYIQYF
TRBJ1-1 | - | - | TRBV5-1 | CASSLYSGREAFF